Included here is one T cell receptor (beta chain) sequence, with context. These data originate in a study of blood T cell repertoires in COVID-19. Study details: Sources were T cells, B-cell-depleted T cells, or PBMCs; the material itself was cDNA or gDNA.

V lost 3 bases, J lost 3 bases, and 6 bases lay in between. The CDR3 extends over 12 amino acids. CDR1 is SGHDN, CDR2 FVKESK, per germline. Per the original methods: Estimated nucleated cell counts came from reference gene primer amplification. Profiled with immunoSEQ multiplex PCR; TCRdb holds only in-frame clones, not every one. The D gene and trimming were derived from the DNA, and the V and J assignments and clone size from that table. Of approximately 140,000 clones in the sample, approximately 82% were seen once. The rearrangement links TRBV14 to TRBJ2-7; D gene unclear. The TCR sequence derives from a middle-aged man with active or convalescent COVID-19. The sequenced sample was peripheral blood. In DNA form, the CDR3 reads TGTGCCAGCAGCCACGGTCGCTACGAGCAGTACTTC. The encoded protein is CASSHGRYEQYF.